This paragraph reports one T cell receptor (beta chain). Antigen specificity is unknown. TCRdb's table, derived via immunoSEQ multiplex PCR, lists solely in-frame clones and lacks some. The sample holds approximately 92,000 clones, roughly 80% seen once. CDR1 is SGDLS, CDR2 YYNGEE, per germline. V lost 5 bases, J lost 5 bases, and 12 bases lay in between. CDR3 length: 13 amino acids. The sample originates from a study of cytotoxic CD8 clonotypes in ibrutinib-treated CLL. Study-wide results and limits: Sustained-remission patients were sampled at one set of times and progressing patients at different ones. Starting clonality was above that of age-matched healthy donors and tracked circulating CD8+ T-cell counts.

The clonotype originates from a human donor with chronic lymphocytic leukemia. V gene TRBV9 combines with J gene TRBJ2-3, with D perhaps matching TRBD1 or TRBD2 (6 bases each). The input for sequencing was PBMCs, taken after 24 months of ibrutinib treatment. The CDR3 spells CASRAGEEDTQYF. CDR3 in DNA: TGTGCCAGCAGGGCAGGGGAGGAAGATACGCAGTATTTT.